This TCR beta chain came from a study of control samples from healthy donors and cancer patients. Using immunoSEQ multiplex PCR, the repertoire was profiled, and TCRdb retains in-frame clones only, with some absent. The sample lists some 170,000 clones, 96% occurring once. The sequencing input was blood. This TCR was sampled from a woman in her 30s in good health.

CDR3 sequence (DNA): TGTGCCAGCAGTGATATAGGGACAGGGAACCAGCCCCAGCATTTT. Protein sequence: CASSDIGTGNQPQHF. The chain has TRBV2 and TRBJ1-5; 9 bases align to TRBD1. Germline CDR1 reads SNHLY; CDR2 reads FYNNEI. J gave up 7 bases and V 3 bases, and 7 bases lay outside the gene matches. The CDR3 totals 15 residues.